A single sample is the source of the 6 T cell receptor beta chains below, sequenced in a study of monozygotic twins with inflammatory bowel disease. For each CDR3 protein, TCRdb gives one entry from its re-call of the 5' RACE reads, without DNA. This sample contains fewer than 200,000 distinct CDR3 sequences. Material for sequencing was blood. These receptors were collected from a human donor with ulcerative colitis or Crohn's disease, or a healthy co-twin of an affected twin (not recorded which).

The chain employs TRBV5-5 and TRBJ2-5; checking the TCRdb D call of TRBD2 is not possible without DNA. Germline CDR1 is SGHKS and CDR2 is YYEKEE (reference sequence). The CDR3 is 14 amino acids. CDR3: CASSPDYAQETQYF.

The V and J genes are TRBV5-1 and TRBJ2-7; TCRdb's D call of TRBD2 is untestable without DNA. This CDR3 is 18 amino acids long. Germline CDR1 is SGHRS and CDR2 is YFSETQ. This CDR3 is CASSLLPEGLAGEGEQYF. The variable domain in full, with the rest retrieved from reference TRBV5-1 and TRBJ2-7, is KAGVTQTPRYLIKTRGQQVTLSCSPISGHRSVSWYQQTPGQGLQFLFEYFSETQRNKGNFPGRFSGRQFSNSRSEMNVSTLELGDSALYLCASSLLPEGLAGEGEQYFGPGTRLTVT.

The chain uses TRBV19 and TRBJ1-3; the D call of TRBD1 rests on TCRdb alone, since no DNA is present to check it. The CDR3 has 16 amino acids. In germline, CDR1 is LNHDA, CDR2 SQIVND (reference sequence). The CDR3 loop is CASSMNWGVSGNTIYF.

This rearrangement joins TRBV6-2 or TRBV6-3 to TRBJ2-7; the TRBD2 assignment by TCRdb is unverifiable without DNA. Germline V CDR1 and CDR2: MNHEY, SVGEGT. The CDR3 has 16 amino acids. CDR3 sequence reads: CASKTGTPIDLYEQYF.

The V and J genes are TRBV12-3 or TRBV12-4 and TRBJ1-4; the TRBD1 assignment by TCRdb is unverifiable without DNA. The CDR3 runs to 14 residues. This CDR3 reads CASSWTGRSEKLFF.

The rearrangement uses TRBV27 and TRBJ2-1; there is no DNA to check the TCRdb D call of TRBD2. The CDR3 runs to 15 residues. In germline, CDR1 is MNHEY, CDR2 SMNVEV (reference sequence). The CDR3: CASSLMRETDNEQFF.